The 24 T cell receptor beta chains presented below share a single source sample, sequenced in a study of CD8 T cells in ankylosing spondylitis. TCRdb re-called the 5' RACE reads through MiXCR, storing one row per CDR3 protein. The repertoire holds hundreds of thousands of distinct CDR3 sequences, with 10% to 15% as singletons. Study outcomes and limitations: Apparently characteristic of ankylosing spondylitis blood was a TCR beta motif (under ten highly homologous variants).

For these TCRs, the target antigens are not known. The sample consisted of blood, either unsorted or a sorted T cell fraction (not recorded which). These receptors were taken from a male donor with ankylosing spondylitis.

This clonotype was recorded at least ten times. The chain combines TRBV6-5 with TRBJ2-7; 7 positions agree with TRBD1. The V and J ends lost 4 bases and 2 bases, in that order; junction bases with no gene match: 5. Germline-derived CDR1 and CDR2 are MNHEY and SVGAGI. The CDR3 consists of 14 residues. CDR3 sequence (DNA): TGTGCCAGCAGTTCGGACAGGTTGACCTACGAGCAGTACTTC. Amino acids: CASSSDRLTYEQYF.

This sequence joins TRBV24-1 and TRBJ2-2; D perhaps matches TRBD1 (5 bases). This CDR3 is 13 amino acids long. Trimming pared 7 bases from V and 5 bases from J, leaving 10 bases between. Germline assignment: CDR1 KGHDR and CDR2 SFDVKD. The CDR3 protein is CATSRVRTGELFF. CDR3 sequence (DNA): TGTGCCACCAGCAGGGTGAGGACCGGGGAGCTGTTTTTT.

This clonotype was observed a handful of times. This chain links TRBV5-5 with TRBJ1-1; no clear D. CDR1 is SGHKS, CDR2 YYEKEE, per germline (reference sequence). V was cut by 0 bases and J by 9 bases, with 6 bases left in between. The length of the CDR3 is 11 residues. CDR3 sequence: CASSLGRKAFF. CDR3 coding DNA: TGTGCCAGCAGCTTGGGGCGGAAAGCTTTCTTT.

This clonotype was found a few times. The V and J genes are TRBV10-3 and TRBJ2-1; TRBD2 agrees at 8 bases. Germline trimming cut 10 bases from V and 6 bases from J; bases unmatched to any gene: 5. CDR3 length: 12 residues. Germline assignment: CDR1 ENHRY and CDR2 SYGVKD. Written as DNA, the CDR3 is TGTGCCACCTCGAGCGGGAGCAATGAGCAGTTCTTC. Residues: CATSSGSNEQFF.

This clonotype was recorded many times. The rearrangement joins TRBV5-1 to TRBJ2-3; 9 bases are shared with TRBD2. CDR1 and CDR2 from the germline V gene are SGHRS and YFSETQ. The CDR3 loop spans 16 amino acids. J lost 2 bases, V lost 0 bases, and 4 bases had no gene match. CDR3 sequence reads: CASSLDAGGITDTQYF. Here the CDR3 DNA reads TGCGCCAGCAGCTTGGATGCGGGGGGGATCACAGATACGCAGTATTTT.

This clonotype was seen more than once but under ten times. V is TRBV24-1 and J is TRBJ2-1, with TRBD2 matching over 7 bases. With V trimmed by 2 bases and J by 0 bases, 9 bases remained unmatched. Germline CDR1 is KGHDR and CDR2 is SFDVKD. This CDR3 contains 18 residues. CDR3 loop: CATSDSLTREFSYNEQFF. DNA for the CDR3: TGTGCCACCAGTGATTCGCTAACGCGGGAGTTCTCCTACAATGAGCAGTTCTTC.

The V call is TRBV20-1, the J call TRBJ1-2, with 8 bases aligning to TRBD1. The ends lost 3 bases at V and 3 bases at J; junction bases unmatched: 9. The CDR3 length is 15 residues. Germline values: CDR1 DFQATT, CDR2 SNEGSKA (reference sequence). In nucleotides, the CDR3 is TGCAGTGCTAGTAGAGGACAGGGCTTGGACTATGGCTACACCTTC. Translating it yields CSASRGQGLDYGYTF.

The sample holds a few counts of this clonotype. V and J are TRBV5-1 and TRBJ1-5, with 7 bases matching TRBD1. After removal of 4 bases from V and 4 bases from J, the junction contained 8 bases not matched to a gene. The CDR3 runs to 15 residues. Germline CDR1 and CDR2: SGHRS and YFSETQ. The CDR3 protein is CASSAGPGGNQPQHF. CDR3 bases: TGCGCCAGCAGCGCAGGCCCAGGGGGGAATCAGCCCCAGCATTTT.

In this sample, this clonotype turned up many times. The genes are TRBV2 and TRBJ2-7; no clear D. CDR1 and CDR2 (germline): SNHLY, FYNNEI. Trimming left V 4 bases short and J 6 bases short, with 13 bases between. CDR3 length: 13 amino acids. The CDR3 bases are TGTGCCAGCAGTGTCGGGTCTATCGGCGAGCAGTACTTC. Protein: CASSVGSIGEQYF.

V is TRBV7-2 and J is TRBJ1-3; D is undetermined. The CDR3 consists of 16 residues. V lost 3 bases, J lost 6 bases, and 18 bases lay in between. CDR1 and CDR2 (germline): SGHTA, FQGNSA. CDR3 sequence: CASSLRRSDAQNTIYF. The DNA of the CDR3 is TGTGCCAGCAGCTTGAGACGATCAGATGCGCAAAACACCATATATTTT. Drawing the rest from reference TRBV7-2 and TRBJ1-3, the complete variable domain is GAGVSQSPSNKVTEKGKDVELRCDPISGHTALYWYRQSLGQGLEFLIYFQGNSAPDKSGLPSDRFSAERTGGSVSTLTIQRTQQEDSAVYLCASSLRRSDAQNTIYFGEGSWLTVV.

This clonotype has at least ten counts. CDR3 DNA: TGCAGTGCTAGAGATCTGACCAGCTACAATGAGCAGTTCTTC. This translates into CSARDLTSYNEQFF. J is TRBJ2-1 and V is TRBV20-1, with D unresolved. CDR3 length: 14 amino acids. V lost 0 bases to trimming and J lost 3 bases, with 9 bases between them. Germline CDR1 and CDR2: DFQATT and SNEGSKA (reference sequence).

A few counts support this clonotype. The chain recombines TRBV5-4 with TRBJ2-6; D possibly corresponds to TRBD1 (5 bases). Trimming took 0 bases from V and 4 from J, leaving 17 bases between them. CDR3 length equals 18 residues. CDR1 is SGHNT and CDR2 is YYREEE in the germline V gene (reference sequence). As DNA, the CDR3 is TGTGCCAGCAGCTTGGTATATACAGGTCTTTCGGGGGCCAACGTCCTGACTTTC. This encodes CASSLVYTGLSGANVLTF. Variable domain in full (rest from reference TRBV5-4 and TRBJ2-6): ETGVTQSPTHLIKTRGQQVTLRCSSQSGHNTVSWYQQALGQGPQFIFQYYREEENGRGNFPPRFSGLQFPNYSSELNVNALELDDSALYLCASSLVYTGLSGANVLTFGAGSRLTVL.

This clonotype has a count of ten or more. This chain connects TRBV7-2 to TRBJ2-1; no firm D call. The CDR3 runs 15 residues. V dropped 1 base and J dropped 1 base, with 8 bases sitting between them. The germline V gene encodes CDR1 SGHTA and CDR2 FQGNSA. The CDR3 coding sequence is TGTGCCAGCAGCTTAGGTTTGGGGTCCTACAATGAGCAGTTCTTC. Amino acid sequence: CASSLGLGSYNEQFF.

The rearrangement links TRBV5-1 to TRBJ2-5; D call uncertain. Germline V CDR1 and CDR2: SGHRS, YFSETQ. CDR3 length: 14 residues. The V and J ends lost 3 bases and 2 bases respectively, with 11 bases between them. The CDR3 loop is CASSSQPDQETQYF. CDR3 bases: TGCGCCAGCAGCTCACAACCCGATCAAGAGACCCAGTACTTC.

This clonotype came up a few times. This CDR3 is CASSLMTGGNTEAFF. As DNA, the CDR3 is TGTGCCAGCAGTTTAATGACAGGGGGCAACACTGAAGCTTTCTTT. The chain uses TRBV12-3 or TRBV12-4 and TRBJ1-1; 10 nucleotides line up with TRBD1. V trimming: 2 bases; J trimming: 2 bases; junction bases outside the gene matches: 2. This CDR3 is 15 amino acids long.

A few counts support this clonotype. This chain uses TRBV7-9 with TRBJ2-7; TRBD1 might be the D (6 bases). This CDR3 is built from 14 residues. V was trimmed by 4 bases and J by 2 bases, leaving 12 bases between them. From germline, CDR1 is SEHNR and CDR2 FQNEAQ (reference sequence). This CDR3 is CASSSDSGTYEQYF. The CDR3 DNA follows: TGTGCCAGCAGCTCGGACAGTGGGACCTACGAGCAGTACTTC.

This chain links TRBV9 with TRBJ1-2; possible D gene TRBD1, 6 bases. CDR3 length: 16 residues. V lost 4 bases and J lost 4, with 20 bases in between. CDR1 is SGDLS and CDR2 is YYNGEE in the germline V gene. This chain's CDR3 is CASSPSDRFSIYGYTF. The DNA for the CDR3 is TGTGCCAGCAGCCCATCGGACAGATTCAGCATCTATGGCTACACCTTC.

This chain links TRBV4-2 with TRBJ1-2; 7 bases align to TRBD1. This CDR3 contains 16 residues. Looked up from germline, CDR1 is LGHNA and CDR2 is YNFKEQ. Germline trimming cut 4 bases from V and 6 bases from J; bases unmatched to any gene: 14. The CDR3 region has the DNA TGTGCCAGCAGCCCCGGGGGGAGGGGGCGCAAGAATGGCTACACCTTC. This gives the protein CASSPGGRGRKNGYTF.

A few counts support this clonotype. The gene calls are TRBV20-1 and TRBJ1-2; 7 bases line up with TRBD1. V shed 7 bases, J shed 4 bases, and the junction held 9 bases outside the gene matches. The length of the CDR3 is 13 residues. The germline gives CDR1 DFQATT, CDR2 SNEGSKA (reference sequence). The DNA of the CDR3 is TGCAGTGTCCGACAGGGAATCCCCTATGGCTACACCTTC. Translation: CSVRQGIPYGYTF.

This clonotype was observed at least ten times. The genes are TRBV11-2 and TRBJ2-1, with D perhaps being TRBD1 or TRBD2 (6 bases each). CDR3 length: 16 residues. The V end was cut by 1 base, the J end by 0 bases, with 10 bases between. Germline values: CDR1 SGHAT, CDR2 FQNNGV. The CDR3 bases are TGTGCCAGCAGCTTAGGGGGGGCCTACTCCTACAATGAGCAGTTCTTC. Protein sequence: CASSLGGAYSYNEQFF.

The rearrangement joins TRBV4-2 to TRBJ2-2; D is ambiguous. The CDR3 has 19 amino acids. Germline V lookup: CDR1 LGHNA, CDR2 YNFKEQ. Trimming stripped 0 bases from V and 8 bases from J, with 25 bases between. This chain's CDR3 is CASSQDRVEAVQVGGELFF. The DNA for the CDR3 is TGTGCCAGCAGCCAAGATAGGGTCGAGGCAGTTCAAGTGGGGGGGGAGCTGTTTTTT.

In this sample, this clonotype turned up a few times. V usage is TRBV29-1 and J usage is TRBJ2-3; no clear D gene. The V gene's germline CDR1 is SQVTM and CDR2 ANQGSEA. The CDR3 consists of 13 residues. Trimming took 1 base from V and 2 from J, leaving 7 bases between them. CDR3 sequence reads: CSVEVMHTDTQYF. The CDR3 DNA reads TGCAGCGTTGAAGTAATGCACACAGATACGCAGTATTTT.

The rearrangement joins TRBV4-2 to TRBJ2-7, with D possibly matching TRBD1 (6 bases). This CDR3 spans 15 amino acids. CDR1 is LGHNA and CDR2 is YNFKEQ in the germline V gene. Trimming took 1 base from V and 1 from J, leaving 11 bases between them. DNA for the CDR3: TGTGCCAGCAGCCAAGGGACAGTGGAATCCTACGAGCAGTACTTC. Translation gives CASSQGTVESYEQYF.

In this sample, this clonotype turned up many times. V usage is TRBV20-1 and J usage is TRBJ2-5, with D perhaps matching TRBD2 (6 bases). CDR3 size: 13 residues. The germline CDR1 and CDR2 sequences are DFQATT and SNEGSKA (reference sequence). V was clipped by 7 bases and J by 4 bases, with 16 bases between them. For the CDR3, the DNA is TGCAGTGGGAGGGACTTCCGGGGAGAGACCCAGTACTTC. Encoded protein: CSGRDFRGETQYF.